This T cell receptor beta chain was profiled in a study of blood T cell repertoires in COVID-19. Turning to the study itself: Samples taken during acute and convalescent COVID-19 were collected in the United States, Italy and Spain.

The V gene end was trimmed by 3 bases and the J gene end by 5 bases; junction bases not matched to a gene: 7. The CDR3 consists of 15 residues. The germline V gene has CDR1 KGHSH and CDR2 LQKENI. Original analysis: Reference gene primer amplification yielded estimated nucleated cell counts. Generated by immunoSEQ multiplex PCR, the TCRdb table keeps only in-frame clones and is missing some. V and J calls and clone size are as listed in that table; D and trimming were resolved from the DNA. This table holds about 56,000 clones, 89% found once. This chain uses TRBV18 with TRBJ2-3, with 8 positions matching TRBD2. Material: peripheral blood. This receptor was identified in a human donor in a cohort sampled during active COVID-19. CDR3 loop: CASSPPGLVGDTQYF. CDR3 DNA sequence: TGTGCCAGCTCACCCCCGGGACTAGTTGGAGATACGCAGTATTTT.